The clone carrying this T cell receptor beta chain was recorded a few times. V lost 7 bases, J lost 10 bases, and 14 bases lay in between. CDR1 is ENHRY and CDR2 is SYGVKD in the germline V gene. The length of the CDR3 is 12 residues. The repertoire was sequenced with immunoSEQ multiplex PCR; TCRdb's copy has only in-frame clones and lacks some. There are approximately 99,000 clones in the sample; 70% to 90% occur only once, and approximately 3% lies in the top ten. The sample comes from a study of T cell responses to AZD1222 COVID-19 vaccine. Study-wide background: Second doses were pooled across both intervals (about 4 or about 12 weeks).

Here the sequenced sample was peripheral blood, taken on day 0 of AZD1222 vaccination. The receptor was derived from an adult in good health. The V gene is TRBV10-3, the J gene TRBJ1-5; D is possibly TRBD1 (5 bases). The CDR3 sequence is CAITGAARPQHF. The CDR3 region has the DNA TGTGCCATCACCGGGGCCGCCCGCCCCCAGCATTTT.